The 30 T cell receptor beta chains below all came from one sample that was sequenced in a study of beta chain features in type 1 diabetes. Every bit of the isolated RNA underwent reverse transcription, so sequencing read expressed TCRB transcripts. The repertoire was sequenced with immunoSEQ multiplex PCR; TCRdb's copy has only in-frame clones and lacks some. The top ten clones hold 2.2% of a sample with more than 60,000 clones, approximately 62% of them seen once. Sequences were obtained from Tregs from blood. All receptors come from a woman aged 18 to 35 in good health.

This clone showed up just once. This chain links TRBV23-1 with TRBJ1-2; weak D call: TRBD1 (5 bases). TRBV23-1 is noted as an ORF with a role that remains uncertain. Between the trimmed V and J ends, which lost 4 bases and 4 bases, there was a span of 16 bases. This CDR3 has 15 residues. CDR3 in DNA: TGCGCCAGCAGTCTAGGGGTCCGGGAGGGCTATGGCTACACCTTC. It encodes CASSLGVREGYGYTF.

J is TRBJ1-1 and V is TRBV5-6; 7 bases are shared with TRBD1. This CDR3 comprises 14 residues. Germline loops: CDR1 SGHDT, CDR2 YYEEEE. The V segment lost 3 bases and the J segment 3 bases; nucleotides outside the gene matches: 5. The CDR3 loop is CASSSTGFDTEAFF. The CDR3 region has the DNA TGTGCCAGCAGCTCGACAGGGTTTGACACTGAAGCTTTCTTT.

Comments on this clone: The sample has other DNA sequences that encode this CDR3 too. The gene calls are TRBV7-2 and TRBJ2-5, with 9 bases aligning to TRBD2. V gave up 6 bases and J gave up 5 bases; unmatched junction bases: 13. CDR3 length equals 16 residues. The germline V gene encodes CDR1 SGHTA and CDR2 FQGNSA. CDR3 protein: CASSSGGGAQWETQYF. The CDR3, as DNA: TGTGCCAGCAGTTCCGGCGGGGGGGCGCAATGGGAGACCCAGTACTTC.

This clone came up a few times. This chain uses TRBV5-1 with TRBJ2-3; the match to TRBD2 covers 9 bases. V was clipped by 3 bases and J by 2 bases; unmatched bases: 4. Germline CDR1 reads SGHRS; CDR2 reads YFSETQ. The CDR3 length is 15 residues. The chain's CDR3 is CASSSLAGATDTQYF. The CDR3 DNA reads as TGCGCCAGCAGCTCCTTAGCGGGGGCCACAGATACGCAGTATTTT.

This chain connects TRBV12-5 to TRBJ2-3; TRBD2 aligns across 7 bases. The J segment lost 7 bases and the V segment lost 6 bases, leaving 10 bases of the junction unmatched. The CDR3 spans 14 residues. Looked up from germline, CDR1 is LGHNT and CDR2 is FRNRAP. Here the CDR3 reads CASGSEGEGYTQYF. The CDR3 coding sequence is TGTGCTAGTGGATCAGAAGGGGAGGGATATACGCAGTATTTT.

The count of this clone is one. The rearrangement joins TRBV6-1 to TRBJ1-1; TRBD1 matches at 11 bases. CDR3 length equals 17 residues. J lost 1 base, V lost 2 bases, and 6 bases had no gene match. CDR1 is MNHNS, CDR2 SASEGT, per germline. In DNA form, the CDR3 reads TGTGCCAGCAGTGAAAGGGGACAGGGGGTTGCGAACACTGAAGCTTTCTTT. Protein product: CASSERGQGVANTEAFF.

The genes are TRBV2 and TRBJ1-2; 8 nucleotides line up with TRBD1. The CDR3 runs to 12 residues. With V trimmed by 6 bases and J by 4 bases, 1 base remained unmatched. Germline CDR1 is SNHLY and CDR2 is FYNNEI. The CDR3 region has the DNA TGTGCCAGCAGGCAGGGGGCCTATGGCTACACCTTC. This sequence encodes CASRQGAYGYTF.

V gene TRBV28 combines with J gene TRBJ1-4; TRBD1 is a possible D gene (5 bases). V lost 3 bases and J lost 7, with 18 bases in between. Germline CDR1 and CDR2: MDHEN and SYDVKM. The CDR3 length is 16 residues. As DNA, the CDR3 is TGTGCCAGCAGTTTCGGGCAGGCGGGGGTTGGTGAAAAACTGTTTTTT. Translating it yields CASSFGQAGVGEKLFF.

This clone was observed a few times. The CDR3 nucleotides read TGCGCCAGCAGCTTGTTGGGCGGGGGGCCCACAGATACGCAGTATTTT. Protein: CASSLLGGGPTDTQYF. V usage is TRBV5-1 and J usage is TRBJ2-3; 8 nucleotides align to TRBD2. The V segment lost 1 base and the J segment 2 bases; nucleotides outside the gene matches: 6. The V gene's germline CDR1 is SGHRS and CDR2 YFSETQ. This CDR3 is built from 16 residues.

The gene calls are TRBV18 and TRBJ2-4; weak D call: TRBD1 (6 bases). The V and J ends lost 4 bases and 0 bases respectively, with 10 bases between them. The CDR3 consists of 15 residues. Germline CDR1 reads KGHSH; CDR2 reads LQKENI. CDR3 bases: TGTGCCAGCTCACACGACAGGTCAGCCAAAAACATTCAGTACTTC. This translates into CASSHDRSAKNIQYF.

This clone came up a few times. This sequence joins TRBV10-3 and TRBJ2-2, with 8 bases matching TRBD2. Germline assignment: CDR1 ENHRY and CDR2 SYGVKD. CDR3 length: 14 amino acids. With V trimmed by 10 bases and J by 3 bases, 7 bases remained unmatched. The CDR3 DNA sequence: TGTGCCACCGGCCGGGAGGGGGACACCGGGGAGCTGTTTTTT. This codes for CATGREGDTGELFF.

V usage is TRBV11-3 and J usage is TRBJ2-1; possibly TRBD2 for D (5 bases). The CDR3 is 15 amino acids. The V gene lost 0 bases and the J gene lost 0 bases, with 6 bases spanning the gap. Germline V gene data show CDR1 as SGHNT and CDR2 as YENEEA. The CDR3 loop reads CASSLEGSSYNEQFF. The CDR3 DNA reads as TGTGCCAGCAGCTTAGAGGGGAGCTCCTACAATGAGCAGTTCTTC.

This chain links TRBV27 with TRBJ2-3, with TRBD2 matching over 12 bases. Trimming cost V 5 bases and J 6 bases; bases outside gene matches: 6. The germline gives CDR1 MNHEY, CDR2 SMNVEV (reference sequence). The CDR3 length is 15 residues. The CDR3 spells CASSRLAGVGDTQYF. In DNA form, the CDR3 reads TGTGCCAGCAGTCGACTAGCGGGAGTAGGGGATACGCAGTATTTT.

This clone has only a few counts. This sequence joins TRBV2 and TRBJ2-3; 7 bases are shared with TRBD1. The CDR3 is 15 amino acids. The junction had 7 bases not matched to a gene; V was cut back by 4 bases and J by 3 bases. Germline loops: CDR1 SNHLY, CDR2 FYNNEI. This CDR3 reads CASSVQGWKTDTQYF. The DNA for the CDR3 is TGTGCCAGCAGTGTACAGGGGTGGAAAACAGATACGCAGTATTTT.

This chain uses TRBV11-2 with TRBJ2-7, with 9 bases lining up with TRBD2. This CDR3 is 15 amino acids long. J was trimmed by 8 bases and V by 2 bases; bases with no gene match: 10. CDR1 is SGHAT and CDR2 is FQNNGV in the germline V gene. CDR3 residues: CASSLRASGDGKQYF. The CDR3 bases are TGTGCCAGCAGCTTAAGGGCTAGCGGGGACGGCAAGCAGTACTTC.

As DNA, the CDR3 is TGTGCCAGCGGGGGCAGGCGGGCAGAGGCTTTCTTT. The encoded protein is CASGGRRAEAFF. The V call is TRBV5-4, the J call TRBJ1-1; tentative D call: TRBD1 (6 bases). The CDR3 is 12 amino acids. Between the trimmed V and J ends, which lost 7 bases and 11 bases, there was a span of 18 bases. Germline loops: CDR1 SGHNT, CDR2 YYREEE (reference sequence).

This clone was counted only a few times. The chain has TRBV5-1 and TRBJ1-2, with TRBD1 matching over 8 bases. The germline V gene has CDR1 SGHRS and CDR2 YFSETQ. Losses at the gene ends were 4 bases for V and 6 bases for J; bases not matched to a gene: 5. The CDR3 sequence is 13 residues long. The CDR3 DNA reads TGCGCCAGCAGCGCGGGACAGGAAAATGGCTACACCTTC. It yields the protein CASSAGQENGYTF.

The chain is built from TRBV5-4 and TRBJ2-5, with D possibly being TRBD2 (5 bases). Trimming removed 4 bases at V and 3 bases at J, with 13 bases between. CDR3 length: 14 amino acids. Germline CDR1 reads SGHNT; CDR2 reads YYREEE (reference sequence). The chain's CDR3 is CASSRAGMEETQYF. DNA of the CDR3: TGTGCCAGCAGCCGGGCCGGGATGGAAGAGACCCAGTACTTC.

This clone was found a few times. V gene TRBV7-9 combines with J gene TRBJ1-1; TRBD1 matches at 7 bases. Germline V CDR1 and CDR2: SEHNR, FQNEAQ (reference sequence). The V and J ends lost 8 bases and 4 bases, in that order; junction bases with no gene match: 7. The CDR3 covers 13 residues. The CDR3 here is CASGNTGVTEAFF. In DNA, the CDR3 is TGTGCCAGCGGTAACACAGGGGTCACTGAAGCTTTCTTT. The full variable domain, rest sourced from reference TRBV7-9 and TRBJ1-1, is DTGVSQNPRHKITKRGQNVTFRCDPISEHNRLYWYRQTLGQGPEFLTYFQNEAQLEKSRLLSDRFSAERPKGSFSTLEIQRTEQGDSAMYLCASGNTGVTEAFFGQGTRLTVV.

The table lists this clone with a count of one. V gene TRBV6-5 combines with J gene TRBJ2-7; 7 positions match TRBD2. Germline V gene data show CDR1 as MNHEY and CDR2 as SVGAGI. V shed 6 bases, J shed 3 bases, and the junction held 5 bases outside the gene matches. This CDR3 contains 13 residues. The CDR3 nucleotides are TGTGCCAGCAGCCGGGACTACTACTACGAGCAGTACTTC. It codes for CASSRDYYYEQYF.

The CDR3 region is CASSTGVYSNQPQHF. The DNA for the CDR3 is TGTGCCAGCAGTACCGGGGTCTATAGCAATCAGCCCCAGCATTTT. The chain recombines TRBV6-5 with TRBJ1-5; D call uncertain. Germline V gives CDR1 MNHEY, CDR2 SVGAGI. V lost 5 bases to trimming and J lost 0 bases, with 11 bases between them. There are 15 residues in the CDR3.

J is TRBJ2-5 and V is TRBV29-1, with 7 bases fitting TRBD2. Germline CDR1 is SQVTM and CDR2 is ANQGSEA. This CDR3 has 13 amino acids. The J segment lost 5 bases and the V segment lost 4 bases, leaving 7 bases of the junction unmatched. CDR3 in DNA: TGCAGCGTTGGGCCTAGCGGAGGGGAGACCCAGTACTTC. Residues: CSVGPSGGETQYF. Drawing the rest from reference TRBV29-1 and TRBJ2-5, the complete variable domain is SAVISQKPSRDICQRGTSLTIQCQVDSQVTMMFWYRQQPGQSLTLIATANQGSEATYESGFVIDKFPISRPNLTFSTLTVSNMSPEDSSIYLCSVGPSGGETQYFGPGTRLLVL.

The gene calls are TRBV5-1 and TRBJ2-1, with 8 bases aligning to TRBD2. CDR1 and CDR2 (germline): SGHRS, YFSETQ. V lost 4 bases and J lost 0; bases outside the gene matches: 9. The CDR3 has 17 amino acids. This chain's CDR3 is CASSRPSGRFSYNEQFF. For the CDR3, the DNA is TGCGCCAGCAGCCGACCTAGCGGGCGATTCTCCTACAATGAGCAGTTCTTC.

The chain couples TRBV15 to TRBJ2-1, with a tentative D call TRBD2 (6 bases). CDR1 and CDR2 from the germline V gene are LNHNV and YYDKDF (reference sequence). The V and J ends lost 1 base and 0 bases respectively, with 19 bases between them. The CDR3 totals 19 residues. CDR3 region: CATSRVGLGALSSYNEQFF. In nucleotides, the CDR3 is TGTGCCACCAGCAGAGTGGGACTCGGGGCCCTGAGCTCCTACAATGAGCAGTTCTTC. The whole variable domain, filled in from reference TRBV15 and TRBJ2-1, reads DAMVIQNPRYQVTQFGKPVTLSCSQTLNHNVMYWYQQKSSQAPKLLFHYYDKDFNNEADTPDNFQSRRPNTSFCFLDIRSPGLGDTAMYLCATSRVGLGALSSYNEQFFGPGTRLTVL.

The chain links TRBV9 to TRBJ2-1; 9 bases agree with TRBD1. The V segment lost 4 bases and the J segment 4 bases; nucleotides outside the gene matches: 18. The germline V gene has CDR1 SGDLS and CDR2 YYNGEE. The CDR3 sequence is 19 residues long. The CDR3 bases are TGTGCCAGCAGCCCTTACGGGGGAGGGGTGACAGGGGGTTACAATGAGCAGTTCTTC. This gives the protein CASSPYGGGVTGGYNEQFF.

The chain links TRBV18 to TRBJ2-4; D gene uncertain. The CDR3 loop spans 15 amino acids. Germline V CDR1 and CDR2: KGHSH, LQKENI. With 3 bases removed from V and 2 bases from J, the gap between germline ends came to 11 bases. CDR3 amino acids: CASSPGSVTKNIQYF. CDR3 bases: TGTGCCAGCTCACCTGGCTCCGTGACCAAAAACATTCAGTACTTC.

This chain uses TRBV4-3 with TRBJ1-1; TRBD1 is a possible D gene (6 bases). The V gene's germline CDR1 is LGHNA and CDR2 YSLEER. CDR3 length: 13 residues. Trimming shortened V by 6 bases and J by 0 bases, and 8 bases separated the two germline ends. CDR3: CASRRTVNTEAFF. Here the CDR3 DNA reads TGCGCCAGCAGGAGGACAGTGAACACTGAAGCTTTCTTT.

The chain employs TRBV6-6 and TRBJ1-3; 8 bases are shared with TRBD1. This CDR3 spans 16 amino acids. The germline gives CDR1 MNHNY, CDR2 SVGAGI (reference sequence). V lost 0 bases, J lost 2 bases, and 3 bases stayed unmatched. CDR3 sequence reads: CASSYSKTGAGNTIYF. The CDR3 region has the DNA TGTGCCAGCAGTTACTCGAAGACAGGGGCTGGAAACACCATATATTTT.

The chain recombines TRBV6-5 with TRBJ2-7; TRBD1 matches 10 bases. V was pared by 6 bases and J by 4 bases, with 3 bases of the junction left unmatched. CDR3 length: 13 amino acids. The germline V gene encodes CDR1 MNHEY and CDR2 SVGAGI. The CDR3 bases are TGTGCCAGCAGATCGGACAGGGGGTACGAGCAGTACTTC. Protein sequence: CASRSDRGYEQYF.

The chain joins TRBV2 to TRBJ2-1, with TRBD2 as a possible D gene (5 bases). The CDR3 runs to 12 residues. V lost 4 bases and J lost 8, with 9 bases in between. CDR1 is SNHLY, CDR2 FYNNEI, per germline. The CDR3 region has the DNA TGTGCCAGCAGTGCAGGAGGACATGAGCAGTTCTTC. Protein: CASSAGGHEQFF.